Below are 14 T cell receptor beta chains sequenced from a single sample in a study of cytomegalovirus exposure and HLA in healthy donors. Primers: 60 Vbeta forward and 13 Jbeta reverse. The protocol was immunoSEQ multiplex PCR, while the TCRdb copy is restricted to in-frame clones and leaves out a portion. The sample yields more than 95,000 clones, 70% to 80% seen once. The source material was PBMCs. The receptors originated from a man in his forties in good health and CMV-seropositive.

This clone was recorded only once. An end of the junction does not agree with germline; a read error may underlie this. This rearrangement joins TRBV9 to TRBJ1-3; D not resolved. Germline lookup yields CDR1 SGDLS and CDR2 YYNGEE. The CDR3 is made up of 15 amino acids. For the CDR3, the DNA is TGTGCCAGCAGCGCGGCGGGCAGCTCTGGAAGCACCATATATTTT. Translating gives CASSAAGSSGSTIYF.

This chain joins TRBV19 and TRBJ1-2; D ambiguous. The CDR3 spans 13 residues. Looked up from germline, CDR1 is LNHDA and CDR2 is SQIVND (reference sequence). Trimming took 9 bases from V and 7 from J, leaving 18 bases between them. CDR3 amino acids: CASHPSGTGGYTF. The CDR3 DNA reads as TGTGCCAGCCACCCCTCTGGTACTGGTGGCTACACCTTC.

In nucleotides, the CDR3 is TGTGCCAGCAGCTCTAGGGTCAGGGTAGACACCGGGGAGCTGTTTTTT. Its protein is CASSSRVRVDTGELFF. The V call is TRBV7-3, the J call TRBJ2-2; D perhaps matches TRBD1 (5 bases). V was clipped by 4 bases and J by 3 bases, with 15 bases between them. This CDR3 is 16 amino acids long. Germline values: CDR1 SGHTA, CDR2 FQGTGA.

The table lists this clone with a count of one. In DNA, the CDR3 is TGTGCCAGCAGCTTGACGGCTATCGGGACTGAAGCTTTCTTT. It is translated as CASSLTAIGTEAFF. The gene calls are TRBV11-2 and TRBJ1-1; D unresolved. CDR3 length: 14 amino acids. CDR1 is SGHAT and CDR2 is FQNNGV in the germline V gene. V was trimmed by 3 bases and J by 5 bases, leaving 13 bases between them.

The CDR3 nucleotides read TGTGCCAGCAGCTTCTTCCGGGACAGCGGGGAGCTGTTTTTT. This translates into CASSFFRDSGELFF. The V call is TRBV7-6, the J call TRBJ2-2; TRBD1 agrees at 7 bases. Germline V gene sequence: CDR1 SGHVS, CDR2 FNYEAQ. J lost 7 bases, V lost 3 bases, and 5 bases had no gene match. The CDR3 has 14 residues.

This clone has a handful of counts. The CDR3 sequence: CASSADRVGELFF. DNA of the CDR3: TGTGCCAGCAGCGCAGACAGGGTCGGGGAGCTGTTTTTT. The chain is built from TRBV7-8 and TRBJ2-2, with 7 bases fitting TRBD1. The CDR3 runs 13 residues. The junction had 4 bases not matched to a gene; V was cut back by 5 bases and J by 7 bases. Germline V CDR1 and CDR2: SGHVS, FQNEAQ.

The rearrangement joins TRBV10-2 to TRBJ2-2, with a weak D call TRBD1 (6 bases). From germline, CDR1 is WSHSY and CDR2 SAAADI. This CDR3 comprises 15 residues. Trimming stripped 3 bases from V and 5 bases from J, with 13 bases between. The CDR3 is CASSETGTRTGELFF. The CDR3 bases are TGCGCCAGCAGTGAAACCGGGACACGTACCGGGGAGCTGTTTTTT.

The chain couples TRBV5-6 to TRBJ2-3; maybe TRBD2 (6 bases). The CDR3 spans 15 residues. V gave up 0 bases and J gave up 2 bases, with 10 bases separating them. Per the germline V gene, CDR1 is SGHDT and CDR2 is YYEEEE. The CDR3 region is CASSLDRDSTDTQYF. CDR3 coding DNA: TGTGCCAGCAGCTTGGACCGGGACTCCACAGATACGCAGTATTTT.

The V call is TRBV2, the J call TRBJ2-5, with 7 bases identical to TRBD2. V shed 5 bases and J 5 bases; nucleotides not matched to a gene: 11. This CDR3 is 15 amino acids long. Germline V gives CDR1 SNHLY, CDR2 FYNNEI. CDR3 sequence reads: CASSYIAGAGETQYF. The DNA of the CDR3 is TGTGCCAGCAGTTATATAGCAGGAGCGGGGGAGACCCAGTACTTC.

The chain joins TRBV6-5 to TRBJ1-4; D is unclear. Germline CDR1 is MNHEY and CDR2 is SVGAGI. The CDR3 has 13 amino acids. V lost 2 bases and J 5 bases, leaving 6 bases between the germline ends. CDR3 amino acids: CASSYPGNEKLFF. DNA for the CDR3: TGTGCCAGCAGTTACCCAGGAAATGAAAAACTGTTTTTT.

The chain employs TRBV7-2 and TRBJ1-5, with 9 bases lining up with TRBD1. This CDR3 has 18 residues. V gave up 5 bases and J gave up 4 bases; unmatched junction bases: 15. Germline CDR1 reads SGHTA; CDR2 reads FQGNSA. In nucleotides, the CDR3 is TGTGCCAGCAGCAGTTTGGGGGCGACAGGGGGGAGAAATCAGCCCCAGCATTTT. This encodes CASSSLGATGGRNQPQHF. The whole variable domain, filled in from reference TRBV7-2 and TRBJ1-5, reads GAGVSQSPSNKVTEKGKDVELRCDPISGHTALYWYRQSLGQGLEFLIYFQGNSAPDKSGLPSDRFSAERTGGSVSTLTIQRTQQEDSAVYLCASSSLGATGGRNQPQHFGDGTRLSIL.

This sequence joins TRBV7-3 and TRBJ2-1; D remains ambiguous. CDR1 SGHTA and CDR2 FQGTGA come from the germline V gene. V was clipped by 5 bases and J by 3 bases, with 8 bases between them. The CDR3 covers 13 residues. The CDR3 protein is CASSLASYNEQFF. As DNA, the CDR3 is TGTGCCAGCAGCCTTGCTAGCTACAATGAGCAGTTCTTC.

A single count supports this clone. A junction end diverges from the germline sequence, so it may reflect a read error. The chain uses TRBV19 and TRBJ2-1; 9 bases map to TRBD2. The CDR3 spans 19 residues. Germline loops: CDR1 LNHDA, CDR2 SQIVND (reference sequence). In DNA, the CDR3 is TGTGCCAGTAGTGGGGGCCCAGGCGGGAGGGCATCCCAATCCAATCAGCAGTTCTTC. Translated, it gives CASSGGPGGRASQSNQQFF.

V usage is TRBV6-6 and J usage is TRBJ1-2; unclear D gene. The V end lost 5 bases, the J end lost 7 bases, and 17 bases lay between the germline ends. CDR3 length equals 14 residues. Per germline, CDR1 MNHNY and CDR2 SVGAGI (reference sequence). The CDR3 DNA reads as TGTGCCAGCAGTCTTATCGCTCGGACTAGTGGCTACACCTTC. This sequence encodes CASSLIARTSGYTF.